Listed below are T cell receptor beta chains from one sample, sequenced in a study of T cells after yellow fever vaccination. MiXCR, run by TCRdb on the 5' RACE reads, gives a single entry per CDR3 protein. The sample includes 300,000 to 350,000 distinct CDR3 sequences, approximately 4% of them seen just once. The material was PBMCs, obtained 15 days after the yellow fever booster vaccination. The source is a man between 18 and 35 years old who received the YFV17D yellow fever vaccine. Both conserved end residues are part of each CDR3. The D gene is left open where the match is weak. For some rows the clone size is stated as once, few or many, or as a class when expanded; others skip it.

-	many	TRBV29-1	TRBJ2-3	CSVGGRTTDTQYF	TGCAGCGTTGGAGGGCGAACCACAGATACGCAGTATTTT
TRBD1	many	TRBV7-9	TRBJ1-5	CASSQGGGQPQHF	TGTGCCAGCAGCCAGGGGGGCGGTCAGCCCCAGCATTTT
-	-	TRBV3-1	TRBJ2-3	CASSQDSTVTQYF	TGTGCCAGCAGCCAAGATAGCACTGTAACGCAGTATTTT
-	few	TRBV5-4	TRBJ1-1	CASSWAAERKGTEAFF	TGTGCCAGCAGCTGGGCCGCGGAACGCAAGGGCACTGAAGCTTTCTTT
-	few	TRBV12-3/TRBV12-4	TRBJ2-1	CASRFRRDNEQFF	TGTGCCAGCAGATTCCGCAGGGACAATGAGCAGTTCTTC
-	-	TRBV18	TRBJ1-1	CASSPRTAQNTEAFF	TGTGCCAGCTCACCAAGGACAGCCCAGAACACTGAAGCTTTCTTT
-	few	TRBV3-1	TRBJ2-3	CASSQGPHSLTDTQYF	TGTGCCAGCAGCCAAGGTCCCCACAGCCTCACAGATACGCAGTATTTT
TRBD2	-	TRBV6-5	TRBJ2-3	CASSTGTSGGLTDTQYF	TGTGCCAGCAGTACCGGGACTAGCGGGGGACTCACAGATACGCAGTATTTT
-	few	TRBV7-9	TRBJ1-2	CASSSPGVNYGYTF	TGTGCCAGCAGCTCGCCAGGAGTTAACTATGGCTACACCTTC
-	few	TRBV7-2	TRBJ1-4	CASSFLGQDEKLFF	TGTGCCAGCAGCTTTCTGGGTCAAGATGAAAAACTGTTTTTT
TRBD1	few	TRBV18	TRBJ1-2	CASSPTGTGPTNYGYTF	TGTGCCAGCTCACCTACCGGGACAGGCCCGACTAACTATGGCTACACCTTC
TRBD2	many	TRBV11-2	TRBJ2-1	CASRSSRRGSPGGAYNEQFF	TGTGCCAGCAGGTCCTCGCGTAGGGGCAGCCCCGGGGGGGCCTACAATGAGCAGTTCTTC
-	many	TRBV6-5	TRBJ2-3	CASTLGGANTDTQYF	TGTGCCAGCACCCTTGGGGGGGCCAACACAGATACGCAGTATTTT
-	few	TRBV12-3/TRBV12-4	TRBJ2-1	CASRGLRREDEQFF	TGTGCCAGCAGGGGACTCCGAAGAGAGGATGAGCAGTTCTTC
-	few	TRBV12-3/TRBV12-4	TRBJ1-6	CASSLQGASPLHF	TGTGCCAGCAGTTTACAAGGCGCATCACCCCTCCACTTT
TRBD1	-	TRBV12-3/TRBV12-4	TRBJ2-4	CASSLRAGGSAKNIQYF	TGTGCCAGCAGTTTAAGGGCAGGGGGCTCGGCCAAAAACATTCAGTACTTC
TRBD2	few	TRBV7-9	TRBJ2-3	CASSDPAGGTDTQYF	TGTGCCAGCAGCGATCCAGCGGGGGGCACAGATACGCAGTATTTT
TRBD1	many	TRBV4-1	TRBJ2-3	CASSRPGTVSDTQYF	TGCGCCAGCAGCCGTCCCGGGACAGTTTCAGATACGCAGTATTTT
-	many	TRBV7-8	TRBJ1-5	CASSMGARSNQPQHF	TGTGCCAGCAGCATGGGGGCCCGGAGCAATCAGCCCCAGCATTTT
-	few	TRBV7-3	TRBJ1-3	CASSLDAASGNTIYF	TGTGCCAGCAGCTTAGATGCCGCCTCTGGAAACACCATATATTTT
-	many	TRBV29-1	TRBJ2-7	CSATGKASSYEQYF	TGCAGCGCCACAGGCAAAGCATCCTCCTACGAGCAGTACTTC
-	-	TRBV20-1	TRBJ1-1	CSARDLEGFTEAFF	TGCAGTGCTAGAGATTTGGAGGGGTTCACTGAAGCTTTCTTT
-	many	TRBV9	TRBJ1-3	CASSSQGFAGNTIYF	TGTGCCAGCAGCAGCCAGGGTTTTGCTGGAAACACCATATATTTT
TRBD1	-	TRBV5-8	TRBJ2-3	CASSLAFQGAGDTQYF	TGTGCCAGCAGCTTGGCCTTCCAGGGGGCCGGAGATACGCAGTATTTT
-	-	TRBV2	TRBJ2-5	CASSVQWQETQYF	TGTGCCAGCAGTGTCCAGTGGCAAGAGACCCAGTACTTC
TRBD1	-	TRBV5-1	TRBJ1-1	CASSYPTGTGEAFF	TGCGCCAGCAGCTACCCGACCGGGACAGGGGAAGCTTTCTTT
-	few	TRBV6-2/TRBV6-3	TRBJ1-2	CASTNSRTYGYTF	TGTGCCAGCACGAACTCCAGGACCTATGGCTACACCTTC
TRBD2	many	TRBV9	TRBJ2-3	CASSVVPSGLAGTDTQYF	TGTGCCAGCAGCGTAGTGCCGAGTGGGCTAGCGGGCACAGATACGCAGTATTTT
-	few	TRBV18	TRBJ1-4	CASSPREGEEKLFF	TGTGCCAGCTCACCCCGCGAGGGGGAGGAAAAACTGTTTTTT
TRBD2	few	TRBV27	TRBJ2-3	CASSLSPTSGGTDTQYF	TGTGCCAGCAGTTTATCCCCCACTAGCGGGGGAACAGATACGCAGTATTTT
-	-	TRBV20-1	TRBJ2-3	CSATGPGRGDTQYF	TGCAGTGCTACGGGGCCGGGAAGGGGGGATACGCAGTATTTT
-	many	TRBV5-1	TRBJ1-1	CASSPGGRAPNTEAFF	TGCGCCAGCAGCCCAGGTGGCCGGGCCCCGAACACTGAAGCTTTCTTT
-	-	TRBV3-1	TRBJ2-3	CASSPPDGTDTQYF	TGTGCCAGCAGCCCGCCCGACGGCACAGATACGCAGTATTTT
TRBD1	few	TRBV7-2	TRBJ2-5	CASSPRDRGEETQYF	TGTGCCAGCAGCCCGAGGGACAGGGGGGAAGAGACCCAGTACTTC
-	-	TRBV20-1	TRBJ2-7	CSARNPGTYEQYF	TGCAGTGCTAGAAACCCAGGGACCTACGAGCAGTACTTC
TRBD1	many	TRBV18	TRBJ2-4	CASSPPDRGGKNIQYF	TGTGCCAGCTCACCCCCGGACAGGGGAGGGAAAAACATTCAGTACTTC
-	many	TRBV7-3	TRBJ2-5	CASSFGLQETQYF	TGTGCCAGCAGCTTCGGGCTCCAAGAGACCCAGTACTTC
-	-	TRBV2	TRBJ1-1	CASDSGTEAFF	TGTGCCAGCGATTCGGGGACTGAAGCTTTCTTT
-	few	TRBV7-2	TRBJ2-3	CASSLQGGRADTQYF	TGTGCCAGCAGCTTACAAGGGGGGCGGGCAGATACGCAGTATTTT
-	many	TRBV6-5	TRBJ2-3	CASSYGGGGPTDTQYF	TGTGCCAGCAGTTACGGGGGAGGGGGACCCACAGATACGCAGTATTTT
-	-	TRBV6-5	TRBJ2-4	CASSYSDVGNPRKNIQYF	TGTGCCAGCAGTTACTCGGATGTAGGAAATCCGCGCAAAAACATTCAGTACTTC
-	-	TRBV5-5	TRBJ2-3	CASSPGTPGDTQYF	TGTGCCAGCAGCCCGGGGACCCCGGGAGATACGCAGTATTTT
-	-	TRBV5-1	TRBJ2-6	CASNLKNRVPAGANVLTF	TGCGCCAGCAACCTAAAAAACAGGGTTCCCGCTGGGGCCAACGTCCTGACTTTC
TRBD2	few	TRBV5-1	TRBJ2-1	CASSLGSLGGGYSYNEQFF	TGCGCCAGCAGCTTGGGTTCTTTAGGCGGGGGTTACTCCTACAATGAGCAGTTCTTC
-	few	TRBV18	TRBJ2-1	CASSPPSDGNEQFF	TGTGCCAGCTCACCACCGAGTGATGGGAATGAGCAGTTCTTC
-	many	TRBV6-6	TRBJ2-3	CASGGADTQYF	TGTGCCAGTGGGGGCGCAGATACGCAGTATTTT
TRBD1	many	TRBV15	TRBJ2-5	CATSRDYPGTGDETQYF	TGTGCCACCAGCAGAGATTATCCCGGGACAGGGGATGAGACCCAGTACTTC
-	few	TRBV6-5	TRBJ2-2	CASSYVWGELNTGELFF	TGTGCCAGCAGTTACGTTTGGGGGGAACTGAACACCGGGGAGCTGTTTTTT
TRBD2	many	TRBV4-2	TRBJ2-7	CASSDETSGDGEQYF	TGTGCCAGCAGCGACGAGACTAGCGGGGACGGCGAGCAGTACTTC
TRBD2	many	TRBV7-3	TRBJ2-3	CASSFGGGLTDTQYF	TGTGCCAGCAGCTTTGGGGGGGGATTGACAGATACGCAGTATTTT
TRBD1	many	TRBV4-1	TRBJ1-6	CASSPTGGGSPLHF	TGCGCCAGCAGTCCGACAGGGGGAGGTTCACCCCTCCACTTT
TRBD1	few	TRBV2	TRBJ2-5	CASRADRVVGETQYF	TGTGCCAGCAGAGCCGACAGGGTTGTAGGAGAGACCCAGTACTTC